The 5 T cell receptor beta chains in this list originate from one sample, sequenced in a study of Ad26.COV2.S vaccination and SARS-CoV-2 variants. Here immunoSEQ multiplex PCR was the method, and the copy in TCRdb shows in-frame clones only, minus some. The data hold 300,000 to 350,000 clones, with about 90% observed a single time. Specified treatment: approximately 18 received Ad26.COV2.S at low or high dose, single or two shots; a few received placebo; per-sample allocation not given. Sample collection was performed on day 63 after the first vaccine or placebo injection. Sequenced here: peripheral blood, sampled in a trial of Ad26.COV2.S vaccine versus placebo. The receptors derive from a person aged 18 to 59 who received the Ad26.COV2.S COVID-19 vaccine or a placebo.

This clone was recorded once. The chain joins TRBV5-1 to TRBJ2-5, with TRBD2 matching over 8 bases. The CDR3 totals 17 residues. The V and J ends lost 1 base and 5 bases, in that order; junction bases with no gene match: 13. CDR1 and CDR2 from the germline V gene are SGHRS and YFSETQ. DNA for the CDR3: TGCGCCAGCAGCTTGAGGGATTCGGGAGGGCCCGAGGAGACCCAGTACTTC. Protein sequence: CASSLRDSGGPEETQYF.

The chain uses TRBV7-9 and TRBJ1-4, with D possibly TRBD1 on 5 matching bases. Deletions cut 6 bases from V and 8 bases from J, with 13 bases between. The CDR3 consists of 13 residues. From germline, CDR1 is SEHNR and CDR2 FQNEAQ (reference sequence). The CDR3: CASSFGRDEKLFF. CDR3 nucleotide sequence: TGTGCCAGCAGTTTTGGACGGGACGAAAAACTGTTTTTT.

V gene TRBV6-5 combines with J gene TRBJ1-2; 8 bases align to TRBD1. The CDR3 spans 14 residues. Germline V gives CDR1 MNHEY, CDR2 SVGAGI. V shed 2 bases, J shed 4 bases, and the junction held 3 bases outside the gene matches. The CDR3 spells CASSYLGQGYGYTF. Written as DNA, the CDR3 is TGTGCCAGCAGTTACCTCGGACAGGGCTATGGCTACACCTTC.

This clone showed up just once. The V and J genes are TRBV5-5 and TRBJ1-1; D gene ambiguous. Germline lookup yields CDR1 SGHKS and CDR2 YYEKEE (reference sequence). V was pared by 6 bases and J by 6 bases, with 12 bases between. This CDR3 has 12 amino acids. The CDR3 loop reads CASTLGRAEAFF. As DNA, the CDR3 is TGTGCCAGCACCTTAGGGAGGGCTGAAGCTTTCTTT.

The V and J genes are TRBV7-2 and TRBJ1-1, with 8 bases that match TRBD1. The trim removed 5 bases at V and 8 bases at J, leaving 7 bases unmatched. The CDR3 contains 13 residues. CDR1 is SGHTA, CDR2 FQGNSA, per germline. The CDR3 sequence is CASSTTGVIEAFF. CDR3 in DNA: TGTGCCAGCAGCACGACAGGGGTTATCGAAGCTTTCTTT.